This TCR beta chain originates from a study of T cells in Graves' hyperthyroidism and ophthalmopathy. Study-level background: Peripheral blood collection took place at initial diagnosis, before any treatment. Points from the study as a whole: Within blood appeared most thyroid clonotypes that had expanded above 0.001.

Fresh peripheral blood, 8 to 10 ml of it, supplied the PBMCs. This CDR3 region has 12 residues. J was trimmed by 6 bases and V by 4 bases; bases with no gene match: 1. Germline lookup yields CDR1 WNHNN and CDR2 SYGVQD (reference sequence). Turning to this clonotype: Antigen unknown.

Researchers amplified the TCR beta CDR3 regions from RNA transcripts. First-round RT-PCR of the TCR CDR3 relied on the HTBI primer set. MiXCR, applied by TCRdb to the multiplex PCR reads, yields one record per CDR3 protein. The sample lists 450,000 to 650,000 distinct CDR3 sequences, roughly 17% occurring once. The sequence came from a woman under 30 with Graves' ophthalmopathy. The sample consisted of blood. The chain combines TRBV10-1 with TRBJ2-7; 9 bases agree with TRBD1. The CDR3 nucleotides are TGCGCCAGCAGTGGGACAGGGGCCGAGCAGTACTTC. Encoded protein: CASSGTGAEQYF.